The next 29 T cell receptor beta chains were all read from a single sample in a study of blood T cell repertoires in COVID-19. The table came from immunoSEQ multiplex PCR; TCRdb's copy has only in-frame clones and leaves some out. Among about 200,000 clones listed, roughly 86% were seen once. The sequencing sample was made of peripheral blood. The receptors derive from a man in his sixties with acute or convalescent COVID-19.

The chain recombines TRBV7-9 with TRBJ2-7, with TRBD2 matching 9 bases. The CDR3 has 14 residues. The germline V gene encodes CDR1 SEHNR and CDR2 FQNEAQ (reference sequence). After removal of 2 bases from V and 4 bases from J, the junction contained 3 bases not matched to a gene. In nucleotides, the CDR3 is TGTGCCAGCAGCTTACCAGCGGGGGGTTACGAGCAGTACTTC. Protein product: CASSLPAGGYEQYF. The full variable domain, with the rest looked up from reference TRBV7-9 and TRBJ2-7, is DTGVSQNPRHKITKRGQNVTFRCDPISEHNRLYWYRQTLGQGPEFLTYFQNEAQLEKSRLLSDRFSAERPKGSFSTLEIQRTEQGDSAMYLCASSLPAGGYEQYFGPGTRLTVT.

This CDR3 is CASSQAVRDKVSNQPQHF. For the CDR3, the DNA is TGTGCCAGCAGCCAAGCTGTCCGGGACAAAGTTAGCAATCAGCCCCAGCATTTT. The V gene is TRBV3-1 (or the pseudogene TRBV3-2), the J gene TRBJ1-5; tentatively, D is TRBD1 (6 bases). Trimming removed 1 base at V and 0 bases at J, with 16 bases between. The CDR3 covers 18 residues. The germline V gene has CDR1 LGHDT and CDR2 YNNKEL (reference sequence).

The chain has TRBV5-1 and TRBJ1-2; the match to TRBD1 covers 7 bases. Germline loops: CDR1 SGHRS, CDR2 YFSETQ. There are 15 residues in the CDR3. Unmatched junction bases numbered 5, after V lost 0 bases and J lost 3 bases. The CDR3 DNA is TGCGCCAGCAGCTTGGAGACAGGGTCCTACTATGGCTACACCTTC. Translation: CASSLETGSYYGYTF.

The chain has TRBV6-4 and TRBJ1-2; 8 nucleotides line up with TRBD1. V gave up 5 bases and J gave up 2 bases; unmatched junction bases: 10. The CDR3 is 16 residues long. CDR1 is MRHNA, CDR2 SNTAGT, per germline. CDR3 bases: TGTGCCAGCAGTAGAGCGCCGGGACAGGCGAACTATGGCTACACCTTC. This codes for CASSRAPGQANYGYTF.

The chain is built from TRBV6-5 and TRBJ1-3; tentatively, D is TRBD1 (6 bases). The CDR3 runs to 16 residues. The germline gives CDR1 MNHEY, CDR2 SVGAGI. V shed 2 bases and J shed 1 base, with 12 bases lying between them. The CDR3 DNA reads as TGTGCCAGCAGTTACGGGGGGGCGAAGTCTGGAAACACCATATATTTT. Amino acid sequence: CASSYGGAKSGNTIYF.

As DNA, the CDR3 is TGTGCCAGTAGTATCATGGGACAGGGAGGACAGCCCCAGCATTTT. Translating gives CASSIMGQGGQPQHF. This rearrangement joins TRBV19 to TRBJ1-5; 9 bases line up with TRBD1. The length of the CDR3 is 15 residues. Germline loops: CDR1 LNHDA, CDR2 SQIVND (reference sequence). V lost 3 bases and J lost 7; bases outside the gene matches: 7.

This clone was counted a single time. V usage is TRBV7-3 and J usage is TRBJ1-1; D gene uncertain. The CDR3 is made up of 14 amino acids. The V and J ends lost 2 bases and 2 bases respectively, with 9 bases between them. Germline CDR1 reads SGHTA; CDR2 reads FQGTGA. CDR3 nucleotide sequence: TGTGCCAGCAGCTTACGGGCGGGTAACACTGAAGCTTTCTTT. Protein product: CASSLRAGNTEAFF.

In its sample, this clone was seen once. V is TRBV9 and J is TRBJ2-5, with D possibly TRBD1 on 6 matching bases. V lost 4 bases to trimming and J lost 2 bases, with 12 bases between them. The CDR3 consists of 14 residues. Germline V CDR1 and CDR2: SGDLS, YYNGEE. CDR3 sequence reads: CASSFGQTQETQYF. The DNA for the CDR3 is TGTGCCAGCAGCTTCGGACAGACACAAGAGACCCAGTACTTC.

This rearrangement joins TRBV6-5 to TRBJ2-7; TRBD2 aligns across 13 bases. The CDR3 has 15 amino acids. The V segment lost 6 bases and the J segment 2 bases; nucleotides outside the gene matches: 4. CDR1 is MNHEY, CDR2 SVGAGI, per germline. CDR3 loop: CASSRLAGGPYEQYF. In nucleotides, the CDR3 is TGTGCCAGCAGCAGACTAGCGGGGGGTCCCTACGAGCAGTACTTC.

The chain employs TRBV9 and TRBJ2-1; 13 bases align to TRBD2. There are 15 residues in the CDR3. V trimming: 3 bases; J trimming: 7 bases; junction bases outside the gene matches: 4. The germline CDR1 and CDR2 sequences are SGDLS and YYNGEE. The CDR3 sequence: CASSASGLAGNEQFF. For the CDR3, the DNA is TGTGCCAGCAGCGCTTCGGGACTAGCGGGGAATGAGCAGTTCTTC. Filled out from reference TRBV9 and TRBJ2-1, the complete variable domain reads DSGVTQTPKHLITATGQRVTLRCSPRSGDLSVYWYQQSLDQGLQFLIQYYNGEERAKGNILERFSAQQFPDLHSELNLSSLELGDSALYFCASSASGLAGNEQFFGPGTRLTVL.

This chain uses TRBV6-6 with TRBJ2-7; 12 bases fit TRBD1. V shed 4 bases, J shed 6 bases, and the junction held 4 bases outside the gene matches. Per germline, CDR1 MNHNY and CDR2 SVGAGI (reference sequence). The CDR3 runs to 14 residues. CDR3 sequence: CASSSPGQGAEQYF. For the CDR3, the DNA is TGTGCCAGCAGTTCCCCGGGACAGGGGGCCGAGCAGTACTTC.

The chain joins TRBV18 to TRBJ2-1; 8 positions match TRBD1. The CDR3 has 14 residues. V shed 5 bases and J 8 bases; nucleotides not matched to a gene: 8. The germline V gene has CDR1 KGHSH and CDR2 LQKENI. The CDR3: CASSTAGGGDEQFF. CDR3 DNA: TGTGCCAGCTCAACGGCAGGGGGCGGGGATGAGCAGTTCTTC.

As DNA, the CDR3 is TGTGCCACCAGCAGAGATTTGGCGGGGGGAAGGACCTACGAGCAGTACTTC. Amino acid sequence: CATSRDLAGGRTYEQYF. The chain couples TRBV15 to TRBJ2-7; 8 nucleotides match TRBD2. The CDR3 consists of 17 residues. V lost 0 bases and J lost 2; bases outside the gene matches: 9. Germline V gene sequence: CDR1 LNHNV, CDR2 YYDKDF (reference sequence).

In nucleotides, the CDR3 is TGTGCCAGCAGAAGCCCAGAAATAACAGGGTACGAGCAGTACTTC. This codes for CASRSPEITGYEQYF. This chain joins TRBV2 and TRBJ2-7; possibly TRBD1 for D (6 bases). The CDR3 length is 15 residues. Per the germline V gene, CDR1 is SNHLY and CDR2 is FYNNEI. Trimming cost V 6 bases and J 4 bases, with 19 bases left between them.

The chain uses TRBV5-1 and TRBJ1-2; D is unclear. Per the germline V gene, CDR1 is SGHRS and CDR2 is YFSETQ. This CDR3 region has 14 residues. The germline V and J ends were trimmed by 0 bases and 5 bases, with 11 bases remaining between them. In DNA, the CDR3 is TGCGCCAGCAGCTTGGCCGGAGGGCGGTATGGCTACACCTTC. This gives the protein CASSLAGGRYGYTF.

V is TRBV5-1 and J is TRBJ1-2, with 12 bases fitting TRBD1. V lost 2 bases and J lost 3; bases outside the gene matches: 2. Germline CDR1 SGHRS, CDR2 YFSETQ. The CDR3 loop spans 15 amino acids. CDR3 sequence (DNA): TGCGCCAGCAGCTTCGGGACAGGGGGCGACTATGGCTACACCTTC. Translated: CASSFGTGGDYGYTF.

V gene TRBV9 combines with J gene TRBJ2-2; tentative D call: TRBD1 (5 bases). CDR3 length: 15 amino acids. V gave up 3 bases and J gave up 8 bases, with 17 bases separating them. CDR1 is SGDLS, CDR2 YYNGEE, per germline. This CDR3 reads CASSATRQPTGELFF. The CDR3 nucleotides read TGTGCCAGCAGCGCGACCAGACAGCCGACTGGGGAGCTGTTTTTT.

V is TRBV27 and J is TRBJ2-1, with 9 bases fitting TRBD1. The germline gives CDR1 MNHEY, CDR2 SMNVEV (reference sequence). V gave up 4 bases and J gave up 8 bases; unmatched junction bases: 9. The CDR3 runs 15 residues. The CDR3 nucleotides read TGTGCCAGCAGTTCTACCGGGACAGGGATAGATGAGCAGTTCTTC. This sequence encodes CASSSTGTGIDEQFF.

The J gene is TRBJ2-3, the V gene TRBV7-8; TRBD2 is a possible D gene (6 bases). Trimming took off 3 bases at V and 5 bases at J, with 18 bases between the two ends. CDR3 length equals 16 residues. CDR1 is SGHVS, CDR2 FQNEAQ, per germline. CDR3 protein: CASSLSRDGGEDTQYF. The CDR3 coding sequence is TGTGCCAGCAGCTTGAGTCGGGACGGGGGAGAAGATACGCAGTATTTT.

This clone was seen more than once but under ten times. This sequence joins TRBV5-6 and TRBJ1-6; no firm D call. The CDR3 is made up of 14 amino acids. With 5 bases removed from V and 9 bases from J, the gap between germline ends came to 15 bases. From germline, CDR1 is SGHDT and CDR2 YYEEEE. The CDR3 is CASRSVPQFSPLHF. DNA of the CDR3: TGTGCCAGCAGATCCGTCCCACAGTTTTCACCCCTCCACTTT.

The rearrangement joins TRBV19 to TRBJ2-3; the match to TRBD2 covers 9 bases. J was trimmed by 1 base and V by 6 bases; bases with no gene match: 2. The CDR3 has 14 residues. Germline V gives CDR1 LNHDA, CDR2 SQIVND (reference sequence). The CDR3 loop is CASRVAGGTDTQYF. CDR3 bases: TGTGCCAGTAGGGTAGCGGGGGGCACAGATACGCAGTATTTT.

The rearrangement uses TRBV2 and TRBJ2-3; 8 bases line up with TRBD2. The CDR3 is 14 amino acids. J lost 0 bases, V lost 10 bases, and 6 bases had no gene match. Germline CDR1 is SNHLY and CDR2 is FYNNEI. The CDR3 here is CAKERGPSTDTQYF. The CDR3 nucleotides are TGTGCCAAAGAGCGGGGGCCTAGCACAGATACGCAGTATTTT.

Concerning this clone itself: Other nucleotide sequences in the sample specify the same CDR3. This sequence joins TRBV5-1 and TRBJ2-1; 9 positions match TRBD2. Trimming took 1 base from V and 6 from J; bases not matched to a gene: 5. The CDR3 spans 15 residues. Germline CDR1 and CDR2: SGHRS and YFSETQ. As DNA, the CDR3 is TGCGCCAGCAGCTTGAAGACTAGCGGTGGCAATGAGCAGTTCTTC. This encodes CASSLKTSGGNEQFF.

The genes are TRBV15 and TRBJ1-3; a weak D match, TRBD1 (5 bases). Trimming cost V 6 bases and J 0 bases, with 9 bases left between them. The length of the CDR3 is 14 residues. Germline CDR1 reads LNHNV; CDR2 reads YYDKDF (reference sequence). This CDR3 is CATSPGDSGNTIYF. The CDR3 coding sequence is TGTGCCACCAGTCCGGGGGACTCTGGAAACACCATATATTTT.

The rearrangement joins TRBV5-1 to TRBJ2-5, with 9 bases identical to TRBD1. Germline V lookup: CDR1 SGHRS, CDR2 YFSETQ. The V segment lost 6 bases and the J segment 2 bases; nucleotides outside the gene matches: 8. CDR3 length: 15 residues. The CDR3 sequence: CASKGQGLIQETQYF. The CDR3 region has the DNA TGCGCCAGCAAGGGACAGGGTCTAATACAAGAGACCCAGTACTTC.

This chain joins TRBV9 and TRBJ2-2, with D maybe TRBD1 (5 bases). Trimming removed 2 bases from V and 4 bases from J, with 15 bases in between. The CDR3 covers 16 residues. Germline V lookup: CDR1 SGDLS, CDR2 YYNGEE. The DNA of the CDR3 is TGTGCCAGCAGCGTTGGGCAGGGCGGACCCACCGGGGAGCTGTTTTTT. Translating it yields CASSVGQGGPTGELFF.

The chain joins TRBV19 to TRBJ1-5; unclear D gene. CDR3 length equals 12 residues. Trimming stripped 7 bases from V and 2 bases from J, with 6 bases between. Germline V gene sequence: CDR1 LNHDA, CDR2 SQIVND (reference sequence). The CDR3 protein is CASKSGNQPQHF. The CDR3 DNA reads as TGTGCCAGTAAATCCGGCAATCAGCCCCAGCATTTT.

The chain recombines TRBV18 with TRBJ2-1; 11 bases agree with TRBD2. Germline V gives CDR1 KGHSH, CDR2 LQKENI. Trimming cost V 2 bases and J 5 bases; bases outside gene matches: 8. The CDR3 length is 17 residues. CDR3 residues: CASSPGGPSGGHNEQFF. CDR3 in DNA: TGTGCCAGCTCACCAGGGGGACCTAGCGGGGGGCACAATGAGCAGTTCTTC. Complete variable domain (other parts from reference TRBV18 and TRBJ2-1): NAGVMQNPRHLVRRRGQEARLRCSPMKGHSHVYWYRQLPEEGLKFMVYLQKENIIDESGMPKERFSAEFPKEGPSILRIQQVVRGDSAAYFCASSPGGPSGGHNEQFFGPGTRLTVL.

The rearrangement links TRBV6-2 or TRBV6-3 to TRBJ2-1, with TRBD2 as a possible D gene (5 bases). The CDR3 contains 13 residues. The germline CDR1 and CDR2 sequences are MNHEY and SVGEGT. Trimming removed 5 bases at V and 8 bases at J, with 13 bases between. CDR3 nucleotides: TGTGCCAGCAGTGCCCTGGTCGGGGATGAGCAGTTCTTC. Encoded protein: CASSALVGDEQFF.